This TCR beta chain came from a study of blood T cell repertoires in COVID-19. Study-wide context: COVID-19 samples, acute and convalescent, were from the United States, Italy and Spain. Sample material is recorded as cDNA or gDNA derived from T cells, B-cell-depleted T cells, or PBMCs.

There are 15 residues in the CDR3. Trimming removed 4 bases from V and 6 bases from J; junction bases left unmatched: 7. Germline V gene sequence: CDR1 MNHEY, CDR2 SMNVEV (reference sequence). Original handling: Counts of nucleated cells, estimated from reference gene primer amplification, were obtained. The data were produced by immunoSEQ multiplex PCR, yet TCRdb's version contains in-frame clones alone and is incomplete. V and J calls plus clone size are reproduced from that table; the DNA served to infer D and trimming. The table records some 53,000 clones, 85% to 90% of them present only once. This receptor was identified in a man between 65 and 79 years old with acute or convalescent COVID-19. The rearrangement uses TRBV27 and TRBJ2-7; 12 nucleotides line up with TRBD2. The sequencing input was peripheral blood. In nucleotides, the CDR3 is TGTGCCAGCAGTTCTAGCGGGAGGGCCTTAAGCGAGCAGTACTTC. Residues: CASSSSGRALSEQYF.